This T cell receptor beta chain was profiled in a study of shared clonotypes between healthy human individuals. TCRdb's copy holds only in-frame clones and misses some; the assay was immunoSEQ multiplex PCR. This sample yields more than 90,000 clones, of which 67% are seen a single time; less than 55% belongs to the top ten. There are a few counts of this clone. The CDR3 runs to 14 residues. Trimming took 5 bases from V and 6 from J, leaving 14 bases between them. Germline CDR1 and CDR2: SGHVS and FNYEAQ. The TCR originated in a man aged 25 to 40 in good health. Material: memory CD8+ T cells sorted from blood. Subset of the sample: CD45RO+ cells pooled with CCR7-negative TemRA cells. This rearrangement joins TRBV7-6 to TRBJ1-3, with a tentative D call TRBD1 (6 bases). The CDR3 nucleotides are TGTGCCAGCAGCCCAACAAACAGGGTAAACACCATATATTTT. Its translation: CASSPTNRVNTIYF.